The present T cell receptor (beta chain) was sequenced within a study of shared clonotypes between healthy human individuals. Some clones are missing from TCRdb's copy, which holds only in-frame ones; the method was immunoSEQ multiplex PCR. The table lists 550,000 to 850,000 clones, around 72% of them singletons, with 1.7% in the top ten. The CDR3 is 12 residues long. V was shortened by 4 bases and J by 7 bases, with 11 bases between the two germline ends. Germline CDR1 reads MDHEN; CDR2 reads SYDVKM. Sequencing used memory CD4+ T cells sorted from blood. Sample subset: CD45RA-negative fraction. The receptor was derived from a woman in her twenties or thirties in good health. The chain uses TRBV28 and TRBJ2-7; D is unresolved. The CDR3 loop is CASSSPPQEQYF. As DNA, the CDR3 is TGTGCCAGCAGTTCCCCCCCCCAGGAGCAGTACTTC. The whole variable domain, filled in from reference TRBV28 and TRBJ2-7, reads DVKVTQSSRYLVKRTGEKVFLECVQDMDHENMFWYRQDPGLGLRLIYFSYDVKMKEKGDIPEGYSVSREKKERFSLILESASTNQTSMYLCASSSPPQEQYFGPGTRLTVT.